The rows below give T cell receptor beta chains drawn from one sample of a study of T cell changes during pregnancy in multiple sclerosis. Sequencing used immunoSEQ multiplex PCR; TCRdb keeps in-frame clones, though not all of them. The sample comprises about 33,000 clones, 91% of which are singletons, and around 3% rests with the top ten. The sample consisted of CD4+ T cells from peripheral blood mononuclear cells, taken in the third trimester of pregnancy. All receptors come from a female donor in good health, enrolled as a control in a pregnancy study. Each CDR3 is given with its conserved first and last residue. D genes are given only for firm matches. Only some rows state a clone size, as once, few, many or a class for expanded clones.

d_call	v_call	j_call	clone_size	cdr3_aa	cdr3_nt
-	TRBV7-8	TRBJ2-1	once	CASSFGGPSYNEQFF	TGTGCCAGCAGCTTTGGCGGGCCCTCCTACAATGAGCAGTTCTTC
-	TRBV7-9	TRBJ2-7	few	CASSLGLHSYEQYF	TGTGCCAGCAGCTTGGGACTTCACTCCTACGAGCAGTACTTC
-	TRBV27	TRBJ1-2	-	CASSFRGFYTF	TGTGCCAGCAGTTTTCGGGGATTCTACACCTTC
-	TRBV27	TRBJ2-3	-	CASKQLPTSTDTQYF	TGTGCCAGCAAACAGCTACCAACTAGCACAGATACGCAGTATTTT
TRBD1	TRBV19	TRBJ1-1	-	CASSIDRDTEAFF	TGTGCCAGTAGTATCGACAGGGACACTGAAGCTTTCTTT
TRBD2	TRBV29-1	TRBJ2-5	-	CSVASSGSFETQYF	TGCAGCGTTGCATCTAGCGGCTCCTTCGAGACCCAGTACTTC
TRBD2	TRBV2	TRBJ2-7	-	CASSEVSGGYEQYF	TGTGCCAGCAGTGAAGTGTCGGGGGGCTACGAGCAGTACTTC
TRBD1	TRBV10-3	TRBJ2-7	-	CAISRDREAAYEQYF	TGTGCCATCAGCCGGGACAGGGAGGCCGCCTACGAGCAGTACTTC
-	TRBV10-3	TRBJ2-6	-	CAISKGVRGANVLTF	TGTGCCATCAGCAAGGGGGTCCGTGGGGCCAACGTCCTGACTTTC
-	TRBV5-4	TRBJ2-1	-	CASSSDYYNEQFF	TGTGCCAGCAGCTCGGACTATTACAATGAGCAGTTCTTC